This T cell receptor (beta chain) is from a study of T cell repertoires in cytomegalovirus infection. Study-wide results and limits: In two of eight donors, the top clonotype was HLA-C-restricted CMV-specific.

Trimming left V 3 bases short and J 6 bases short, with 12 bases between. CDR3 length: 15 residues. Germline-derived CDR1 and CDR2 are SGHTA and FQGNSA. In its sample, this clonotype was seen many times. What it recognizes is unknown. One entry per CDR3 protein results from TCRdb running MiXCR on the reads. This sample yields about 300,000 distinct CDR3 sequences, of which approximately 8.9% are seen a single time; approximately 2.3% belongs to the top ten. The specimen sequenced was PBMCs. The rearrangement uses TRBV7-2 and TRBJ1-6; D uncertain. This clonotype was obtained from a human donor in good health (CMV status not recorded). Some clones in this sample may be carry-over from other donors' samples. The CDR3 nucleotides are TGTGCCAGCAGCTTGGATGGGCAAATTAATTCACCCCTCCACTTT. It yields the protein CASSLDGQINSPLHF. Full variable domain (remainder filled in from reference TRBV7-2 and TRBJ1-6): GAGVSQSPSNKVTEKGKDVELRCDPISGHTALYWYRQSLGQGLEFLIYFQGNSAPDKSGLPSDRFSAERTGGSVSTLTIQRTQQEDSAVYLCASSLDGQINSPLHFGNGTRLTVT.